This passage covers 9 T cell receptor beta chains from one sample sequenced in a study of cytomegalovirus exposure and HLA in healthy donors. PCR amplification relied on 60 Vbeta primers (plus 13 Jbeta primers). TCRdb keeps only in-frame clones here, not all; method: immunoSEQ multiplex PCR. The sample lists 79,000 or so clones, 65% to 75% seen once, with approximately 16% in the top ten. The sequenced sample consisted of PBMCs. The receptors were sampled from a woman between 40 and 55 years old in good health and CMV-seropositive.

The chain joins TRBV5-6 to TRBJ1-2, with D unclear. CDR1 is SGHDT, CDR2 YYEEEE, per germline. Deletions cut 4 bases from V and 3 bases from J, with 7 bases between. The CDR3 is 12 amino acids. DNA of the CDR3: TGTGCCAGCAGCCTCGGGGACTATGGCTACACCTTC. Its translation is CASSLGDYGYTF.

CDR3 nucleotide sequence: TGTGCCAGTAGCCCGGACAGGGGGCGACCTTACGAGCAGTACTTC. Its protein product is CASSPDRGRPYEQYF. The chain links TRBV19 to TRBJ2-7, with 11 bases lining up with TRBD1. With 6 bases clipped from V and 4 bases from J, the junction kept 8 bases outside the gene matches. CDR1 and CDR2 from the germline V gene are LNHDA and SQIVND (reference sequence). The CDR3 consists of 15 residues.

The chain has TRBV6-5 and TRBJ2-7, with D uncertain. Trimming shortened V by 6 bases and J by 2 bases, and 8 bases separated the two germline ends. Germline V gives CDR1 MNHEY, CDR2 SVGAGI. The length of the CDR3 is 12 residues. The CDR3 sequence: CASRAQAYEQYF. The DNA of the CDR3 is TGTGCCAGCAGGGCCCAGGCCTACGAGCAGTACTTC.

CDR3 loop: CASSGTSGRGEQFF. The CDR3 nucleotides read TGTGCCAGCAGCGGGACTAGCGGGAGGGGTGAGCAGTTCTTC. This chain connects TRBV6-1 to TRBJ2-1; 16 bases fit TRBD2. The V gene's germline CDR1 is MNHNS and CDR2 SASEGT. With V trimmed by 6 bases and J by 9 bases, 2 bases remained unmatched. This CDR3 region has 14 residues.

The chain is built from TRBV7-6 and TRBJ1-1; 9 positions match TRBD1. Trimming at V came to 5 bases and at J to 5 bases, leaving 6 bases not matched to a gene. This CDR3 comprises 14 residues. The germline gives CDR1 SGHVS, CDR2 FNYEAQ. Here the CDR3 DNA reads TGTGCCAGCAGCACGAACAGGGGGCAGACTGAAGCTTTCTTT. Protein sequence: CASSTNRGQTEAFF.

The J gene is TRBJ2-7, the V gene TRBV27; tentative D call: TRBD1 (5 bases). V was shortened by 5 bases and J by 3 bases, with 20 bases between the two germline ends. CDR1 is MNHEY and CDR2 is SMNVEV in the germline V gene (reference sequence). The CDR3 consists of 16 residues. CDR3 sequence reads: CASSPSVGPGLYEQYF. Here the CDR3 DNA reads TGTGCCAGCAGTCCCTCGGTGGGGCCCGGGCTCTACGAGCAGTACTTC.

This chain connects TRBV28 to TRBJ1-4; 9 bases map to TRBD1. Germline V CDR1 and CDR2: MDHEN, SYDVKM. This CDR3 is 15 amino acids long. Unmatched junction bases numbered 9, after V lost 4 bases and J lost 9 bases. The CDR3 bases are TGTGCCAGCAGTTATACGGGACAGGGACCCCAAAAACTGTTTTTT. Translating it yields CASSYTGQGPQKLFF.

The CDR3 protein is CASSPLLSTDTQYF. The CDR3 DNA is TGTGCCAGCAGTCCTCTTCTTAGCACAGATACGCAGTATTTT. The chain couples TRBV2 to TRBJ2-3; D gene ambiguous. Trimming left V 5 bases short and J 0 bases short, with 9 bases between. Germline V gene data show CDR1 as SNHLY and CDR2 as FYNNEI. The CDR3 has 14 amino acids.

This chain uses TRBV11-2 with TRBJ1-1; no reliable D call. The germline CDR1 and CDR2 sequences are SGHAT and FQNNGV. Trimming removed 1 base at V and 6 bases at J, with 12 bases between. The CDR3 is 14 amino acids. CDR3 in amino acids: CASSLGDRYAEAFF. The CDR3 DNA follows: TGTGCCAGCAGCTTAGGCGATCGCTACGCTGAAGCTTTCTTT. Using reference TRBV11-2 and TRBJ1-1 for the parts outside the CDR3, the full variable domain is EAGVAQSPRYKIIEKRQSVAFWCNPISGHATLYWYQQILGQGPKLLIQFQNNGVVDDSQLPKDRFSAERLKGVDSTLKIQPAKLEDSAVYLCASSLGDRYAEAFFGQGTRLTVV.